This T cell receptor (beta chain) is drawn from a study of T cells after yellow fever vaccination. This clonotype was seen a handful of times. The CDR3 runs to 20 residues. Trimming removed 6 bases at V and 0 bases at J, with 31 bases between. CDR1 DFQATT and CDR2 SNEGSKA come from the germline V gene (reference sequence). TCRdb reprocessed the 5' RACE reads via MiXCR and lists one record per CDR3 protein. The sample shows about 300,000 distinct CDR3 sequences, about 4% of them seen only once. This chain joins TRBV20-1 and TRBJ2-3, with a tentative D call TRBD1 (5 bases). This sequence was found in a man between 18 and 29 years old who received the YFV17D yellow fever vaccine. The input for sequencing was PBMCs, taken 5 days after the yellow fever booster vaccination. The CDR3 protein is CSAETEGGAEDRLSTDTQYF. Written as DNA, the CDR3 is TGCAGTGCCGAGACCGAAGGTGGGGCGGAAGACCGCCTAAGCACAGATACGCAGTATTTT.